A selection of T cell receptor beta chains follows, all from one sample in a study of shared clonotypes between healthy human individuals. Clones were read by immunoSEQ multiplex PCR, and TCRdb kept only the in-frame ones, dropping some. The repertoire includes around 2.1 million clones, approximately 94% of them detected once, and around 1.7% sits in the top ten. Sequencing input: naive CD8+ T cells from PBMCs. These receptors were collected from a man aged 18 to 29 in good health. Some clones in this sample may be carry-over from other donors' samples. CDR3s include the opening cysteine and the closing phenylalanine or tryptophan. Fields, in order: CDR3 length, D gene, V gene, clone size, J gene, CDR3 DNA, CDR3 protein. D genes are given only for firm matches. Only some rows state a clone size, as once, few, many or a class for expanded clones.

len: 14; d_gene: -; v_gene: TRBV19; abundance: once; j_gene: TRBJ2-3; CDR3nt: TGTGCCAGTAGCAGGGAATCTAGCACAGATACGCAGTATTTT; CDR3aa: CASSRESSTDTQYF
len: 14; d_gene: -; v_gene: TRBV5-6; abundance: -; j_gene: TRBJ2-7; CDR3nt: TGTGCCAGCAGTAGCGCCAGGAGCATCTACGAGCAGTACTTC; CDR3aa: CASSSARSIYEQYF
len: 14; d_gene: -; v_gene: TRBV14; abundance: -; j_gene: TRBJ1-3; CDR3nt: TGTGCCAGCAGCAGGACAGTCTCTGGAAACACCATATATTTT; CDR3aa: CASSRTVSGNTIYF
len: 15; d_gene: -; v_gene: TRBV5-4; abundance: -; j_gene: TRBJ1-1; CDR3nt: TGTGCCAGCAGCTTACCAGGGAACCCCTTCACTGAAGCTTTCTTT; CDR3aa: CASSLPGNPFTEAFF
len: 17; d_gene: -; v_gene: TRBV9; abundance: -; j_gene: TRBJ1-2; CDR3nt: TGTGCCAGCAGCCATACCGGCCAACCCCTCGGGGAATATGGCTACACCTTC; CDR3aa: CASSHTGQPLGEYGYTF
len: 16; d_gene: TRBD1; v_gene: TRBV19; abundance: once; j_gene: TRBJ2-7; CDR3nt: TGTGCCAGTTCTGAGGACAGGGGCGCTTCTATCTACGAGCAGTACTTC; CDR3aa: CASSEDRGASIYEQYF
len: 16; d_gene: -; v_gene: TRBV15; abundance: -; j_gene: TRBJ2-5; CDR3nt: TGTGCCACCAGCCGAGAAGGGGGAGCCTCCCGGGAGACCCAGTACTTC; CDR3aa: CATSREGGASRETQYF
len: 14; d_gene: -; v_gene: TRBV13; abundance: -; j_gene: TRBJ2-1; CDR3nt: TGTGCCAGCAGCTTAAAGGGGTCCTACAATGAGCAGTTCTTC; CDR3aa: CASSLKGSYNEQFF
len: 15; d_gene: TRBD1; v_gene: TRBV19; abundance: -; j_gene: TRBJ2-3; CDR3nt: TGTGCCAGTAGTCCCGGGACAGGGGGCGGGGATACGCAGTATTTT; CDR3aa: CASSPGTGGGDTQYF
len: 17; d_gene: -; v_gene: TRBV7-9; abundance: -; j_gene: TRBJ2-1; CDR3nt: TGTGCCAGCAAGGCCGTGGGGGACCCCTTCTCCTACAATGAGCAGTTCTTC; CDR3aa: CASKAVGDPFSYNEQFF
len: 16; d_gene: -; v_gene: TRBV15; abundance: -; j_gene: TRBJ2-7; CDR3nt: TGTGCCACCAGCAGAGTGGACTGGACCTCCCCCTACGAGCAGTACTTC; CDR3aa: CATSRVDWTSPYEQYF
len: 16; d_gene: -; v_gene: TRBV15; abundance: -; j_gene: TRBJ2-5; CDR3nt: TGTGCCACCAGCAGAGATGTTATTCAACAGCAAGAGACCCAGTACTTC; CDR3aa: CATSRDVIQQQETQYF
len: 19; d_gene: TRBD2; v_gene: TRBV7-8; abundance: -; j_gene: TRBJ2-5; CDR3nt: TGTGCCAGCAGCTTAGGATTGGGACTAGCACTCTTGAGTAGGGAGACCCAGTACTTC; CDR3aa: CASSLGLGLALLSRETQYF
len: 14; d_gene: TRBD1; v_gene: TRBV4-3; abundance: once; j_gene: TRBJ1-2; CDR3nt: TGCGCCAGCAGGGGACAGGGGGCAGGCTATGGCTACACCTTC; CDR3aa: CASRGQGAGYGYTF
len: 14; d_gene: -; v_gene: TRBV6-5; abundance: -; j_gene: TRBJ2-2; CDR3nt: TGTGCCAGCAGTTACTCAGGGAACACCGGGGAGCTGTTTTTT; CDR3aa: CASSYSGNTGELFF
len: 13; d_gene: -; v_gene: TRBV27; abundance: -; j_gene: TRBJ2-7; CDR3nt: TGTGCCAGCAATCAGGGAGGAGCGTCCGAGCAGTACTTC; CDR3aa: CASNQGGASEQYF
len: 16; d_gene: -; v_gene: TRBV9; abundance: -; j_gene: TRBJ2-2; CDR3nt: TGTGCCAGCAGCGTAGGAGCGGGCGCGAACACCGGGGAGCTGTTTTTT; CDR3aa: CASSVGAGANTGELFF
len: 13; d_gene: -; v_gene: TRBV21-1; abundance: -; j_gene: TRBJ2-1; CDR3nt: TGTGCCACCCCGGGACTAGGTCGTAATGAGCAGTTCTTC; CDR3aa: CATPGLGRNEQFF
len: 15; d_gene: -; v_gene: TRBV5-1; abundance: -; j_gene: TRBJ1-1; CDR3nt: TGCGCCAGCAGCTTAGGCCTTCTAATGAACACTGAAGCTTTCTTT; CDR3aa: CASSLGLLMNTEAFF
len: 14; d_gene: -; v_gene: TRBV29-1; abundance: -; j_gene: TRBJ2-7; CDR3nt: TGCAGCGTGACTCGGACGGTTGCTCCCTACGAGCAGTACTTC; CDR3aa: CSVTRTVAPYEQYF
len: 14; d_gene: -; v_gene: TRBV11-2; abundance: -; j_gene: TRBJ2-1; CDR3nt: TGTGCCAGCAGCCCAAGGAGGGCCGGGTATGAGCAGTTCTTC; CDR3aa: CASSPRRAGYEQFF
len: 14; d_gene: -; v_gene: TRBV2; abundance: -; j_gene: TRBJ2-7; CDR3nt: TGTGCCAGCAGTGAACAGGGAATCGGCTACGAGCAGTACTTC; CDR3aa: CASSEQGIGYEQYF
len: 8; d_gene: -; v_gene: TRBV6-1; abundance: -; j_gene: TRBJ2-7; CDR3nt: TGTGCCACCGTCGAGCAGTACTTC; CDR3aa: CATVEQYF
len: 16; d_gene: -; v_gene: TRBV27; abundance: once; j_gene: TRBJ1-2; CDR3nt: TGTGCCAGCAGTCCAACCGACAGAACCGCTTTCTATGGCTACACCTTC; CDR3aa: CASSPTDRTAFYGYTF
len: 11; d_gene: -; v_gene: TRBV10-3; abundance: -; j_gene: TRBJ2-3; CDR3nt: TGTGCCATCAATGGTCCAGACACGCAGTATTTT; CDR3aa: CAINGPDTQYF
len: 17; d_gene: TRBD2; v_gene: TRBV14; abundance: -; j_gene: TRBJ2-7; CDR3nt: TGTGCCAGCAGCCAAGAGTTAGGACTAGCGGGAGTGTACGAGCAGTACTTC; CDR3aa: CASSQELGLAGVYEQYF
len: 17; d_gene: TRBD2; v_gene: TRBV6-1; abundance: -; j_gene: TRBJ2-7; CDR3nt: TGTGCCAGCAGTGAAGATCAAGTTGGCGGGAGGGCACACGAGCAGTACTTC; CDR3aa: CASSEDQVGGRAHEQYF
len: 17; d_gene: -; v_gene: TRBV11-2; abundance: -; j_gene: TRBJ1-1; CDR3nt: TGTGCCAGCAGCCCCCCCCCGGGGGCCAGGTTCAACACTGAAGCTTTCTTT; CDR3aa: CASSPPPGARFNTEAFF
len: 14; d_gene: -; v_gene: TRBV4-1; abundance: -; j_gene: TRBJ1-2; CDR3nt: TGCGCCAGCAGCCACCAGGGAGGAGACTATGGCTACACCTTC; CDR3aa: CASSHQGGDYGYTF
len: 18; d_gene: -; v_gene: TRBV7-8; abundance: -; j_gene: TRBJ2-2; CDR3nt: TGTGCCAGCAGCTTAGGACTAGAACAAATTGCGAACACCGGGGAGCTGTTTTTT; CDR3aa: CASSLGLEQIANTGELFF
len: 12; d_gene: -; v_gene: TRBV28; abundance: -; j_gene: TRBJ1-2; CDR3nt: TGTGCCAGCAGTTTAAGGGCGACTGGCTACACCTTC; CDR3aa: CASSLRATGYTF
len: 12; d_gene: -; v_gene: TRBV29-1; abundance: -; j_gene: TRBJ2-1; CDR3nt: TGCAGCGTCGACGGAGGGCACAATGAGCAGTTCTTC; CDR3aa: CSVDGGHNEQFF
len: 15; d_gene: -; v_gene: TRBV7-2; abundance: -; j_gene: TRBJ2-7; CDR3nt: TGTGCCAGCAGCTTAGTGCAGCATCCTAGGTACGAGCAGTACTTC; CDR3aa: CASSLVQHPRYEQYF
len: 16; d_gene: -; v_gene: TRBV25-1; abundance: once; j_gene: TRBJ2-2; CDR3nt: TGTGCCAGCAGTGAAAGGAAGAATGGGTCCGGCGGGGAGCTGTTTTTT; CDR3aa: CASSERKNGSGGELFF
len: 14; d_gene: -; v_gene: TRBV27; abundance: -; j_gene: TRBJ1-4; CDR3nt: TGTGCCAGCAGTTATTCAGGTTACCATGAAAAACTGTTTTTT; CDR3aa: CASSYSGYHEKLFF
len: 15; d_gene: -; v_gene: TRBV27; abundance: -; j_gene: TRBJ1-4; CDR3nt: TGTGCCAGCAGTCCTACAGACAGGATGAATGAAAAACTGTTTTTT; CDR3aa: CASSPTDRMNEKLFF
len: 15; d_gene: -; v_gene: TRBV2; abundance: -; j_gene: TRBJ1-1; CDR3nt: TGTGCCAGCAGTGAGTCGGGGGCAGTGAACACTGAAGCTTTCTTT; CDR3aa: CASSESGAVNTEAFF
len: 12; d_gene: -; v_gene: TRBV5-1; abundance: -; j_gene: TRBJ1-1; CDR3nt: TGCGCCAGCAGGCTGTTTGGGACTGAAGCTTTCTTT; CDR3aa: CASRLFGTEAFF
len: 16; d_gene: TRBD1; v_gene: TRBV13; abundance: -; j_gene: TRBJ2-3; CDR3nt: TGTGCCAGCAGCTCGACAGGGGGCGGAACCACAGATACGCAGTATTTT; CDR3aa: CASSSTGGGTTDTQYF
len: 12; d_gene: TRBD1; v_gene: TRBV29-1; abundance: -; j_gene: TRBJ2-7; CDR3nt: TGCAGCGTTACCGGGACAGGGGATGAGCAGTACTTC; CDR3aa: CSVTGTGDEQYF
len: 16; d_gene: -; v_gene: TRBV15; abundance: -; j_gene: TRBJ1-1; CDR3nt: TGTGCCACCAGCTCATTACCGGGCAGGGAGAACACTGAAGCTTTCTTT; CDR3aa: CATSSLPGRENTEAFF
len: 14; d_gene: TRBD1; v_gene: TRBV5-8; abundance: -; j_gene: TRBJ1-4; CDR3nt: TGTGCCAGCAGCTTTGGGACAGGGAATGAAAAACTGTTTTTT; CDR3aa: CASSFGTGNEKLFF
len: 14; d_gene: -; v_gene: TRBV27; abundance: -; j_gene: TRBJ2-2; CDR3nt: TGTGCCAGCAGTTTGGCGGGATCCGTCGGGGAGCTGTTTTTT; CDR3aa: CASSLAGSVGELFF
len: 16; d_gene: TRBD1; v_gene: TRBV7-9; abundance: -; j_gene: TRBJ2-3; CDR3nt: TGTGCCAGCAGCTTCGACGACAGGGAATGGGTGGATACGCAGTATTTT; CDR3aa: CASSFDDREWVDTQYF
len: 11; d_gene: -; v_gene: TRBV2; abundance: -; j_gene: TRBJ2-1; CDR3nt: TGTGCCAGCAGCCGGTCGAGGGAGCAGTTCTTC; CDR3aa: CASSRSREQFF
len: 16; d_gene: TRBD2; v_gene: TRBV19; abundance: -; j_gene: TRBJ2-7; CDR3nt: TGTGCCAGTAGTATTTCCCCTTGGCGGGAGGGAAGCGAGCAGTACTTC; CDR3aa: CASSISPWREGSEQYF
len: 16; d_gene: TRBD1; v_gene: TRBV5-1; abundance: -; j_gene: TRBJ1-2; CDR3nt: TGCGCCAGCAGCTTCGCCGGGACAGAATTTGTAGATGGCTACACCTTC; CDR3aa: CASSFAGTEFVDGYTF
len: 14; d_gene: -; v_gene: TRBV27; abundance: -; j_gene: TRBJ2-1; CDR3nt: TGTGCCAGCAGTTTGTCCAGGGGACACAATGAGCAGTTCTTC; CDR3aa: CASSLSRGHNEQFF
len: 14; d_gene: TRBD1; v_gene: TRBV6-1; abundance: -; j_gene: TRBJ1-2; CDR3nt: TGTGCCAGCAGTGGTACCGGGACAGGGTATGGCTACACCTTC; CDR3aa: CASSGTGTGYGYTF
len: 14; d_gene: TRBD2; v_gene: TRBV7-3; abundance: -; j_gene: TRBJ2-1; CDR3nt: TGTGCCAGCAGCTCCCGGGACTACCCCAATGAGCAGTTCTTC; CDR3aa: CASSSRDYPNEQFF
len: 13; d_gene: -; v_gene: TRBV28; abundance: -; j_gene: TRBJ2-2; CDR3nt: TGTGCCAGCAGGGGGTGGGACACCGGGGAGCTGTTTTTT; CDR3aa: CASRGWDTGELFF
len: 16; d_gene: -; v_gene: TRBV6-5; abundance: -; j_gene: TRBJ1-2; CDR3nt: TGTGCCAGCAGTTACTTGGAGACAGCAGCTAACTATGGCTACACCTTC; CDR3aa: CASSYLETAANYGYTF
len: 16; d_gene: -; v_gene: TRBV5-1; abundance: -; j_gene: TRBJ2-2; CDR3nt: TGCGCCAGCAGCTCCCCAATCAGACGTTACACCGGGGAGCTGTTTTTT; CDR3aa: CASSSPIRRYTGELFF
len: 16; d_gene: -; v_gene: TRBV6-6; abundance: once; j_gene: TRBJ2-5; CDR3nt: TGTGCCAGCAGTTCTACCCCCCGGGACTCCTTCGGGACCCAGTACTTC; CDR3aa: CASSSTPRDSFGTQYF
len: 17; d_gene: -; v_gene: TRBV28; abundance: -; j_gene: TRBJ1-5; CDR3nt: TGTGCCAGCAGTTTATTGATATCGGGGCGGAGAAATCAGCCCCAGCATTTT; CDR3aa: CASSLLISGRRNQPQHF